The clone carrying this T cell receptor beta chain was counted a few times. As yet, its antigen is unknown. Trimming removed 3 bases at V and 3 bases at J, with 15 bases between. CDR1 and CDR2 from the germline V gene are SGHTA and FQGNSA. CDR3 length: 16 residues. This table comes from immunoSEQ multiplex PCR, and its TCRdb copy is limited to in-frame clones, with some not included. The table lists 20,000 to 25,000 clones, approximately 70% of them singletons. The sample belongs to a study of PD-1 blockade in classical Hodgkin lymphoma. Regarding the study as a whole: By C4D1, CD4+ diversity increased significantly, especially in complete responders. Repertoires differed for reasons still undefined, possibly disease activity or prior therapy. Complete responders entered with baseline diversity on par with newly diagnosed patients, the results showed. A reduction in baseline TCR diversity was reportedly seen in newly diagnosed patients relative to healthy donors.

Relapses following autologous stem cell transplantation were seen in all patients, with brentuximab vedotin exposure varying. The chain carries TRBV7-2 and TRBJ2-1, with D tentatively TRBD1 (6 bases). The origin of this receptor is a human donor with classical Hodgkin lymphoma. Specimen: peripheral blood mononuclear cells (PBMCs), collected at baseline. In nucleotides, the CDR3 is TGTGCCAGCAGCTTGGGCAGGGGCAGGAGCTACAATGAGCAGTTCTTC. This translates into CASSLGRGRSYNEQFF.